This entry lists 20 T cell receptor beta chains sequenced from one sample in a study of early T cells in non-severe SARS-CoV-2 infection (dated by TCRdb to about 2021). Receptors were amplified or captured by 5' RACE. The reads were generated on a NextSeq 500. In TCRdb, the public reads were trimmed at Q25 with fastp and aligned with MiXCR, with productive beta chains retained. Each CDR3 protein appears once, grouped with its most common genes and DNA. Present in this sample are about 36,000 distinct CDR3 sequences, 3.9% of which were seen just once. The leading ten clones occupy 10% of the sample. Material: whole blood. The receptors were gathered from an adult who was a healthcare worker with PCR-confirmed SARS-CoV-2 infection or an uninfected control (not recorded which).

This clonotype was found many times. The rearrangement joins TRBV7-9 to TRBJ2-2; no clear D gene. CDR3 length equals 14 residues. CDR1 is SEHNR, CDR2 FQNEAQ, per germline (reference sequence). Trimming took 3 bases from V and 2 from J, leaving 7 bases between them. CDR3 sequence: CASSFPPNTGELFF. CDR3 in DNA: TGTGCCAGCAGCTTTCCCCCAAACACCGGGGAGCTGTTTTTT. The entire variable domain, with the rest obtained from reference TRBV7-9 and TRBJ2-2, is as follows: DTGVSQNPRHKITKRGQNVTFRCDPISEHNRLYWYRQTLGQGPEFLTYFQNEAQLEKSRLLSDRFSAERPKGSFSTLEIQRTEQGDSAMYLCASSFPPNTGELFFGEGSRLTVL.

This clonotype was detected many times. V usage is TRBV28 and J usage is TRBJ2-7, with a weak D call TRBD2 (5 bases). The germline CDR1 and CDR2 sequences are MDHEN and SYDVKM. The CDR3 consists of 15 residues. The ends were cut back, 5 bases at V and 3 bases at J, with 17 bases in the middle. The CDR3: CASSHQSLGIYEQYF. Written as DNA, the CDR3 is TGTGCCAGCAGTCATCAGTCCCTCGGGATCTACGAGCAGTACTTC.

There are many counts of this clonotype. The chain combines TRBV7-8 with TRBJ1-5; D not resolved. Germline V lookup: CDR1 SGHVS, CDR2 FQNEAQ. The CDR3 contains 15 residues. The germline V and J ends were trimmed by 1 base and 7 bases, with 14 bases remaining between them. The CDR3 DNA reads TGTGCCAGCAGCTTAGTAGGGTTGAGGGAGCAGCCCCAGCATTTT. This translates into CASSLVGLREQPQHF.

This clonotype has at least ten counts. The J gene is TRBJ2-1, the V gene TRBV29-1, with D perhaps matching TRBD1 (7 bases). CDR3 length equals 13 residues. V lost 6 bases, J lost 4 bases, and 13 bases lay in between. The germline V gene has CDR1 SQVTM and CDR2 ANQGSEA. The CDR3 DNA sequence: TGCAGCGTCGGGGGACAGCCTTACAATGAGCAGTTCTTC. It yields the protein CSVGGQPYNEQFF.

This clonotype occurred many times. The V call is TRBV7-2, the J call TRBJ1-4; 7 bases match TRBD1. Germline lookup yields CDR1 SGHTA and CDR2 FQGNSA. CDR3 length: 15 residues. With V trimmed by 5 bases and J by 6 bases, 9 bases remained unmatched. The CDR3 DNA is TGTGCCAGCAGCGGACAGGCCTCCCATCATGAAAAACTGTTTTTT. This sequence encodes CASSGQASHHEKLFF.

Many counts were recorded for this clonotype. The chain couples TRBV6-4 to TRBJ2-1, with D perhaps matching TRBD1 or TRBD2 (5 bases each). The CDR3 totals 16 residues. Germline-derived CDR1 and CDR2 are MRHNA and SNTAGT. Trimming removed 2 bases from V and 12 bases from J, with 23 bases in between. The CDR3 region has the DNA TGTGCCAGCAGTGACCTAGGCGCGAGCGGCCTTGGGGGGCAGTTCTTC. Amino acid sequence: CASSDLGASGLGGQFF.

This clonotype came up many times. The chain is built from TRBV6-6 and TRBJ2-7; D is unclear. The CDR3 has 14 residues. V shed 0 bases and J shed 3 bases, with 9 bases lying between them. Germline CDR1 MNHNY, CDR2 SVGAGI (reference sequence). Written as DNA, the CDR3 is TGTGCCAGCAGTTACTCGAACGAGGACTACGAGCAGTACTTC. The encoded protein is CASSYSNEDYEQYF.

There are a few counts of this clonotype. The rearrangement joins TRBV4-2 to TRBJ2-3; 9 bases align to TRBD1. Looked up from germline, CDR1 is LGHNA and CDR2 is YNFKEQ. V shed 4 bases, J shed 7 bases, and the junction held 6 bases outside the gene matches. CDR3 size: 14 residues. The CDR3 region is CASSPWDREYTQYF. CDR3 in DNA: TGTGCCAGCAGCCCCTGGGACAGGGAATATACGCAGTATTTT.

In its sample, this clonotype was seen many times. The rearrangement uses TRBV29-1 and TRBJ1-2; maybe TRBD1 (5 bases). Trimming stripped 1 base from V and 2 bases from J, with 17 bases between. CDR1 SQVTM and CDR2 ANQGSEA come from the germline V gene. The CDR3 sequence is 16 residues long. The CDR3 is CSVEGGWGTANYGYTF. The CDR3, as DNA: TGCAGCGTTGAAGGCGGTTGGGGGACGGCCAACTATGGCTACACCTTC.

In its sample, this clonotype was seen many times. The chain combines TRBV11-2 with TRBJ2-3; the match to TRBD2 covers 13 bases. V shed 4 bases, J shed 2 bases, and the junction held 3 bases outside the gene matches. CDR1 and CDR2 from the germline V gene are SGHAT and FQNNGV. The length of the CDR3 is 16 residues. The CDR3 sequence: CASSSTSGRITDTQYF. CDR3 coding DNA: TGTGCCAGCAGCTCGACTAGCGGGAGGATCACAGATACGCAGTATTTT.

This clonotype was counted many times. V usage is TRBV20-1 and J usage is TRBJ1-5; D not resolved. The CDR3 loop spans 14 amino acids. V was pared by 2 bases and J by 4 bases, with 12 bases between. Germline V gene sequence: CDR1 DFQATT, CDR2 SNEGSKA (reference sequence). The CDR3, as DNA: TGCAGTGCTAGAAGAGGGAATGAAAATCAGCCCCAGCATTTT. Translated, it gives CSARRGNENQPQHF.

The chain links TRBV20-1 to TRBJ1-3; D uncertain. V lost 5 bases and J 4 bases, leaving 15 bases between the germline ends. The V gene's germline CDR1 is DFQATT and CDR2 SNEGSKA (reference sequence). The CDR3 runs to 14 residues. CDR3 DNA: TGCAGTGCTGCTGGGGTTCTCTCGGGAAACACCATATATTTT. Amino acids: CSAAGVLSGNTIYF.

In its sample, this clonotype was seen many times. V is TRBV10-3 and J is TRBJ1-2, with 7 bases lining up with TRBD1. Germline lookup yields CDR1 ENHRY and CDR2 SYGVKD. The CDR3 extends over 15 amino acids. J lost 6 bases, V lost 2 bases, and 9 bases had no gene match. The CDR3 sequence is CAISEEAGGRDGYTF. Here the CDR3 DNA reads TGTGCCATCAGTGAGGAGGCAGGGGGGCGCGATGGCTACACCTTC.

In this sample, this clonotype turned up many times. This chain connects TRBV20-1 to TRBJ2-3; D remains unclear. This CDR3 has 13 amino acids. Germline V gene data show CDR1 as DFQATT and CDR2 as SNEGSKA (reference sequence). Trimming shortened V by 4 bases and J by 0 bases, and 8 bases separated the two germline ends. In DNA form, the CDR3 reads TGCAGTGCTATCCTCACTAGCACAGATACGCAGTATTTT. It specifies CSAILTSTDTQYF.

This clonotype was seen only a few times. This chain links TRBV25-1 with TRBJ2-1, with 8 bases that match TRBD2. The length of the CDR3 is 21 residues. Trimming took 0 bases from V and 3 from J; bases not matched to a gene: 19. From germline, CDR1 is MGHDK and CDR2 SYGVNS. The CDR3 region is CASSEYPPQTGEREFYNEQFF. DNA of the CDR3: TGTGCCAGCAGTGAATATCCCCCCCAGACCGGGGAGCGGGAGTTCTACAATGAGCAGTTCTTC.

In this sample, this clonotype is medium-sized. The CDR3 bases are TGTGCCAGTAGGGACAGGTGGTACAATGAGCAGTTCTTC. Protein sequence: CASRDRWYNEQFF. The chain uses TRBV19 and TRBJ2-1; the match to TRBD1 covers 7 bases. The CDR3 extends over 13 amino acids. Trimming removed 6 bases from V and 4 bases from J; junction bases left unmatched: 3. Germline CDR1 LNHDA, CDR2 SQIVND (reference sequence).

There are many counts of this clonotype. The chain uses TRBV19 and TRBJ2-1; 7 positions agree with TRBD1. The CDR3 has 16 amino acids. J gave up 3 bases and V 2 bases, and 7 bases lay outside the gene matches. Germline CDR1 and CDR2: LNHDA and SQIVND (reference sequence). The CDR3 nucleotides read TGTGCCAGTAGTATAATTAGGGGGCGCTTCTACAATGAGCAGTTCTTC. It codes for CASSIIRGRFYNEQFF.

This clonotype was observed many times. The chain links TRBV19 to TRBJ1-6; perhaps TRBD1 as D (5 bases). This CDR3 is built from 14 residues. V shed 4 bases and J shed 9 bases, with 13 bases lying between them. Germline V gene data show CDR1 as LNHDA and CDR2 as SQIVND (reference sequence). This CDR3 is CASSSRGAGSPLHF. Here the CDR3 DNA reads TGTGCCAGTAGTAGCCGGGGCGCGGGTTCACCCCTCCACTTT.

There are many counts of this clonotype. V and J are TRBV20-1 and TRBJ2-2; tentatively, D is TRBD2 (6 bases). Trimming stripped 5 bases from V and 5 bases from J, with 9 bases between. This CDR3 is 12 amino acids long. Germline V gene lookup returns CDR1 DFQATT and CDR2 SNEGSKA (reference sequence). For the CDR3, the DNA is TGCAGTGCTCCGGGGAGGACCGGGGAGCTGTTTTTT. Translation gives CSAPGRTGELFF.

The chain links TRBV10-3 to TRBJ2-5, with D perhaps matching TRBD2 (6 bases). CDR1 is ENHRY and CDR2 is SYGVKD in the germline V gene. The CDR3 is 12 residues long. With 10 bases removed from V and 0 bases from J, the gap between germline ends came to 9 bases. The CDR3, as DNA: TGTGCCAGCGGGACCGACCAAGAGACCCAGTACTTC. Its protein is CASGTDQETQYF.